The next 25 T cell receptor beta chains were all read from a single sample in a study of blood T cell repertoires in COVID-19. Sequencing used immunoSEQ multiplex PCR; TCRdb keeps in-frame clones, though not all of them. The table records almost 300,000 clones, about 88% of them present only once. Sequenced: peripheral blood. The source of these receptors is a man aged 65 to 85 with acute or convalescent COVID-19.

The chain combines TRBV2 with TRBJ2-2; 8 nucleotides align to TRBD2. The junction had 9 bases not matched to a gene; V was cut back by 0 bases and J by 0 bases. CDR3 length: 19 amino acids. Germline V gene lookup returns CDR1 SNHLY and CDR2 FYNNEI. The CDR3 protein is CASSEALRGSGANTGELFF. The CDR3 DNA reads as TGTGCCAGCAGTGAAGCGCTTCGGGGTAGCGGGGCGAACACCGGGGAGCTGTTTTTT. Using reference TRBV2 and TRBJ2-2 for the parts outside the CDR3, the full variable domain is EPEVTQTPSHQVTQMGQEVILRCVPISNHLYFYWYRQILGQKVEFLVSFYNNEISEKSEIFDDQFSVERPDGSNFTLKIRSTKLEDSAMYFCASSEALRGSGANTGELFFGEGSRLTVL.

The J gene is TRBJ1-4, the V gene TRBV3-1 (or the pseudogene TRBV3-2), with D maybe TRBD1 (6 bases). The germline V gene has CDR1 LGHDT and CDR2 YNNKEL (reference sequence). The CDR3 has 14 residues. V lost 5 bases to trimming and J lost 8 bases, with 15 bases between them. CDR3 region: CASSARGQREKLFF. The CDR3 DNA reads TGTGCCAGCAGCGCAAGGGGACAAAGGGAAAAACTGTTTTTT.

The V and J genes are TRBV6-2 or TRBV6-3 and TRBJ2-5; D is uncertain. Germline values: CDR1 MNHEY, CDR2 SVGEGT. Trimming stripped 2 bases from V and 1 base from J, with 5 bases between. The CDR3 sequence is 13 residues long. CDR3 residues: CASSYVIQETQYF. In nucleotides, the CDR3 is TGTGCCAGCAGTTACGTTATCCAAGAGACCCAGTACTTC.

DNA for the CDR3: TGTGCCAGCAGTTTTGGACAGGGGGCGTCCCAGTACTTC. It yields the protein CASSFGQGASQYF. The chain combines TRBV6-2 or TRBV6-3 with TRBJ2-5; 11 positions match TRBD1. The J segment lost 9 bases and the V segment lost 4 bases, leaving 4 bases of the junction unmatched. The CDR3 consists of 13 residues. From germline, CDR1 is MNHEY and CDR2 SVGEGT.

The CDR3: CARPYDSCDQPQHF. The DNA of the CDR3 is TGCGCCAGACCCTACGACAGCTGCGATCAGCCCCAGCATTTT. The V gene is TRBV10-1, the J gene TRBJ1-5, with D possibly TRBD1 on 5 matching bases. The CDR3 contains 14 residues. The germline V and J ends were trimmed by 9 bases and 5 bases, with 17 bases remaining between them. Per the germline V gene, CDR1 is WNHNN and CDR2 is SYGVQD (reference sequence).

This clone came up once. The genes are TRBV6-5 and TRBJ2-2, with D perhaps matching TRBD1 (5 bases). The CDR3 runs 13 residues. V was clipped by 7 bases and J by 7 bases, with 13 bases between them. Germline V gives CDR1 MNHEY, CDR2 SVGAGI. CDR3 nucleotide sequence: TGTGCCAGCATGGGCAGGGCCGTCGGGGAGCTGTTTTTT. Translated: CASMGRAVGELFF.

V usage is TRBV19 and J usage is TRBJ1-1, with 7 bases that match TRBD1. The ends lost 3 bases at V and 10 bases at J; junction bases unmatched: 11. Germline lookup yields CDR1 LNHDA and CDR2 SQIVND (reference sequence). CDR3 length: 14 amino acids. CDR3 coding DNA: TGTGCCAGTAGTATCCGGGACAGTGGATATCCAGCTTTCTTT. Its translation: CASSIRDSGYPAFF. The full variable domain, rest sourced from reference TRBV19 and TRBJ1-1, is DGGITQSPKYLFRKEGQNVTLSCEQNLNHDAMYWYRQDPGQGLRLIYYSQIVNDFQKGDIAEGYSVSREKKESFPLTVTSAQKNPTAFYLCASSIRDSGYPAFFGQGTRLTVV.

The chain carries TRBV4-3 and TRBJ1-2; 10 bases are a match to TRBD1. Per the germline V gene, CDR1 is LGHNA and CDR2 is YSLEER. The CDR3 covers 15 residues. V lost 2 bases to trimming and J lost 3 bases; unmatched junction nucleotides: 3. The CDR3 nucleotides read TGCGCCAGCAGCCAACCGGGACAGGGGTACTATGGCTACACCTTC. Protein sequence: CASSQPGQGYYGYTF.

This chain joins TRBV7-2 and TRBJ2-3; maybe TRBD1 (6 bases). Germline V gene sequence: CDR1 SGHTA, CDR2 FQGNSA. This CDR3 is built from 14 residues. V shed 2 bases and J shed 4 bases, with 10 bases lying between them. The CDR3 coding sequence is TGTGCCAGCAGCTTAAACAGGGCGGCAGATACGCAGTATTTT. Translation gives CASSLNRAADTQYF.

The CDR3 nucleotides are TGCGCCAGCAGCGCCGGAGGGGGGGAGGGCGAGCAGTACTTC. It specifies CASSAGGGEGEQYF. The chain couples TRBV5-1 to TRBJ2-7, with D possibly being TRBD2 (7 bases). Germline values: CDR1 SGHRS, CDR2 YFSETQ. Trimming removed 4 bases at V and 6 bases at J, with 17 bases between. The CDR3 sequence is 14 residues long.

The chain is built from TRBV10-3 and TRBJ2-7; 8 nucleotides align to TRBD1. The CDR3 spans 13 residues. The germline gives CDR1 ENHRY, CDR2 SYGVKD. V shed 7 bases and J 5 bases; nucleotides not matched to a gene: 7. CDR3 residues: CAIMERTGNEQYF. The CDR3 DNA reads as TGTGCCATCATGGAGAGGACAGGGAACGAGCAGTACTTC.

The chain combines TRBV24-1 with TRBJ2-1, with 7 bases lining up with TRBD2. The CDR3 length is 15 residues. J gave up 6 bases and V 3 bases, and 7 bases lay outside the gene matches. Germline values: CDR1 KGHDR, CDR2 SFDVKD. The CDR3 bases are TGTGCCACCAGTGATATTGGGGGGGGAGGCAATGAGCAGTTCTTC. This gives the protein CATSDIGGGGNEQFF.

The chain has TRBV6-5 and TRBJ1-1; maybe TRBD1 (5 bases). Germline V lookup: CDR1 MNHEY, CDR2 SVGAGI. With 3 bases removed from V and 10 bases from J, the gap between germline ends came to 15 bases. This CDR3 has 13 amino acids. The CDR3 here is CASSYGAGQGAFF. The CDR3 DNA reads as TGTGCCAGCAGTTATGGGGCCGGCCAGGGAGCTTTCTTT.

This clone was counted a single time. The chain employs TRBV7-2 and TRBJ1-3, with D hard to call. The germline V gene has CDR1 SGHTA and CDR2 FQGNSA. The V end was cut by 5 bases, the J end by 0 bases, with 11 bases between. This CDR3 has 15 residues. The CDR3 region is CASSPQRSSGNTIYF. CDR3 coding DNA: TGTGCCAGCAGCCCTCAGCGAAGCTCTGGAAACACCATATATTTT.

This chain links TRBV5-4 with TRBJ2-5; 7 nucleotides line up with TRBD2. The CDR3 extends over 16 amino acids. Germline V gene sequence: CDR1 SGHNT, CDR2 YYREEE (reference sequence). The V and J ends lost 1 base and 2 bases, in that order; junction bases with no gene match: 8. In DNA form, the CDR3 reads TGTGCCAGCAGCTTGATTTTGGGGGGGGGACAAGAGACCCAGTACTTC. Its translation is CASSLILGGGQETQYF.

The chain has TRBV6-5 and TRBJ2-7; 10 bases align to TRBD2. V dropped 6 bases and J dropped 3; count of bases not matched to a gene: 8. Germline loops: CDR1 MNHEY, CDR2 SVGAGI. The CDR3 spans 15 residues. CDR3 residues: CASRDLAGALYEQYF. The CDR3 DNA reads as TGTGCCAGCAGGGACCTAGCGGGAGCCCTCTACGAGCAGTACTTC.

The rearrangement links TRBV20-1 to TRBJ1-2; the D gene is possibly TRBD1 (6 bases). CDR3 length: 15 amino acids. Trimming removed 3 bases at V and 2 bases at J, with 16 bases between. Germline V CDR1 and CDR2: DFQATT, SNEGSKA (reference sequence). CDR3 coding DNA: TGCAGTGCTAGTGACTCGGACAGCCGAAACTATGGCTACACCTTC. The encoded protein is CSASDSDSRNYGYTF.

This sequence joins TRBV5-1 and TRBJ2-7, with D perhaps TRBD2 (5 bases). The length of the CDR3 is 14 residues. V lost 1 base and J lost 0, with 8 bases in between. In germline, CDR1 is SGHRS, CDR2 YFSETQ. CDR3 in DNA: TGCGCCAGCAGCTTGTCGGGGATCTCCTACGAGCAGTACTTC. Its protein is CASSLSGISYEQYF.

The DNA of the CDR3 is TGCGCCAGCAGTTGGACTAGCGGGGAGGGGCAGACCCAGTACTTC. Translating it yields CASSWTSGEGQTQYF. The chain uses TRBV5-1 and TRBJ2-5; 12 nucleotides match TRBD2. V lost 5 bases to trimming and J lost 6 bases; unmatched junction nucleotides: 8. The CDR3 totals 15 residues. Germline V gives CDR1 SGHRS, CDR2 YFSETQ.

The chain couples TRBV6-5 to TRBJ2-1; the match to TRBD1 covers 9 bases. The CDR3 runs to 14 residues. The germline V gene encodes CDR1 MNHEY and CDR2 SVGAGI. The V gene end was trimmed by 7 bases and the J gene end by 7 bases; junction bases not matched to a gene: 8. The DNA of the CDR3 is TGTGCCAGCATGGACAGGGGACCGGGAAATGAGCAGTTCTTC. This encodes CASMDRGPGNEQFF.

This clone is a singleton in its sample. The CDR3 loop is CASTLAGGNNEQFF. The CDR3 bases are TGTGCCAGCACACTAGCGGGAGGAAACAATGAGCAGTTCTTC. This sequence joins TRBV7-9 and TRBJ2-1, with 12 positions matching TRBD2. The CDR3 has 14 residues. V was clipped by 7 bases and J by 5 bases; unmatched bases: 3. Germline V lookup: CDR1 SEHNR, CDR2 FQNEAQ (reference sequence).

The gene calls are TRBV7-3 and TRBJ2-1, with 12 bases lining up with TRBD2. This CDR3 is built from 13 residues. J was trimmed by 9 bases and V by 4 bases; bases with no gene match: 1. Per germline, CDR1 SGHTA and CDR2 FQGTGA. In DNA form, the CDR3 reads TGTGCCAGCAGCTCGACTAGCGGGGGTGAGCAGTTCTTC. Translation gives CASSSTSGGEQFF.

There are a few counts of this clone. The chain is built from TRBV6-5 and TRBJ2-5; 13 bases line up with TRBD2. Trimming took 2 bases from V and 5 from J; bases not matched to a gene: 5. Germline V CDR1 and CDR2: MNHEY, SVGAGI. The CDR3 has 16 amino acids. CDR3 in amino acids: CASSYELAGGWETQYF. CDR3 bases: TGTGCCAGCAGTTACGAACTAGCGGGGGGGTGGGAGACCCAGTACTTC.

The J gene is TRBJ1-2, the V gene TRBV5-4; a possible D gene is TRBD1 (6 bases). Looked up from germline, CDR1 is SGHNT and CDR2 is YYREEE (reference sequence). The ends were cut back, 3 bases at V and 6 bases at J, with 15 bases in the middle. The CDR3 extends over 14 amino acids. In DNA form, the CDR3 reads TGTGCCAGCAGCTCCCTAGGGGGTGAAGATGGCTACACCTTC. This codes for CASSSLGGEDGYTF.

The chain carries TRBV5-1 and TRBJ2-1; 8 bases align to TRBD1. The CDR3 runs 15 residues. Looked up from germline, CDR1 is SGHRS and CDR2 is YFSETQ. The J segment lost 6 bases and the V segment lost 0 bases, leaving 5 bases of the junction unmatched. CDR3 nucleotides: TGCGCCAGCAGCTTGGTGGGACAGGCAATCAATGAGCAGTTCTTC. Translated: CASSLVGQAINEQFF.